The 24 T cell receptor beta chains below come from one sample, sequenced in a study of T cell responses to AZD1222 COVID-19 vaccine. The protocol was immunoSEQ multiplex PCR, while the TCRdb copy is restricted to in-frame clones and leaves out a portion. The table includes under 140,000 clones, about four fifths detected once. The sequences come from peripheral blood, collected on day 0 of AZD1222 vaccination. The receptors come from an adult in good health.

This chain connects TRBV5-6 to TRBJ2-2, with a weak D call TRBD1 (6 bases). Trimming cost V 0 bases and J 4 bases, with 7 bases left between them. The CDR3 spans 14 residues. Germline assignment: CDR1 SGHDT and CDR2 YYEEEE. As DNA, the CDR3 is TGTGCCAGCAGCTTGGCGACAGGCACCGGGGAGCTGTTTTTT. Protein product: CASSLATGTGELFF.

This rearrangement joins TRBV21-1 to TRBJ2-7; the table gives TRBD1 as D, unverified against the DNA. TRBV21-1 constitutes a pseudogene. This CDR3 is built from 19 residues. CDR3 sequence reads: CASSKVGQGVVKASYEQYF. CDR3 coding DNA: TGTGCCAGCAGCAAAGTGGGACAGGGGGTGGTAAAGGCGTCCTACGAGCAGTACTTC.

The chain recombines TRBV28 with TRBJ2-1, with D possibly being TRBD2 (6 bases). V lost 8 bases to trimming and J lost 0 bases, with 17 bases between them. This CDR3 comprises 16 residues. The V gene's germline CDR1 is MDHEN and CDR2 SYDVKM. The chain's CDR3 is CASRGSGPSSYNEQFF. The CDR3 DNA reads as TGTGCCAGCCGAGGTAGCGGTCCGAGCTCCTACAATGAGCAGTTCTTC.

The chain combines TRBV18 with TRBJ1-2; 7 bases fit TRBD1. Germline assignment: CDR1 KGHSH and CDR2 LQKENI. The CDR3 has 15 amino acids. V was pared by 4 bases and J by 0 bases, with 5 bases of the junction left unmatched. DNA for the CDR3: TGTGCCAGCTCACAACAGGGACAGACTAACTATGGCTACACCTTC. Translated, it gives CASSQQGQTNYGYTF. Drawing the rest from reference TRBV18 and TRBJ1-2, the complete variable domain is NAGVMQNPRHLVRRRGQEARLRCSPMKGHSHVYWYRQLPEEGLKFMVYLQKENIIDESGMPKERFSAEFPKEGPSILRIQQVVRGDSAAYFCASSQQGQTNYGYTFGSGTRLTVV.

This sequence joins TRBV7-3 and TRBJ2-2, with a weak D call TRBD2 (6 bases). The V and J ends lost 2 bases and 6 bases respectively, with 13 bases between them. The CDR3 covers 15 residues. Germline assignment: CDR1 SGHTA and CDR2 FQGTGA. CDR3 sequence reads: CASSLVLAPPGELFF. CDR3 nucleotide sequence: TGTGCCAGCAGCTTAGTACTAGCACCCCCCGGGGAGCTGTTTTTT.

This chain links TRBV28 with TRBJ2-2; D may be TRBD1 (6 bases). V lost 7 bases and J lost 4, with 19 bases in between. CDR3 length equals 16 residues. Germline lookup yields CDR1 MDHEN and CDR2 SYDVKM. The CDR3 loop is CASKTTGYRTTGELFF. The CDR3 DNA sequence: TGTGCCAGCAAAACCACAGGGTATCGGACCACCGGGGAGCTGTTTTTT.

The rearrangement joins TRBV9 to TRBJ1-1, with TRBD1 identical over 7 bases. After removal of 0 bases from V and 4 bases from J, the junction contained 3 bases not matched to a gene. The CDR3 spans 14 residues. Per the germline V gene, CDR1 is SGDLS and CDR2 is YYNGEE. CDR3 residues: CASSVEGQRTEAFF. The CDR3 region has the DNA TGTGCCAGCAGCGTAGAGGGACAGCGCACTGAAGCTTTCTTT.

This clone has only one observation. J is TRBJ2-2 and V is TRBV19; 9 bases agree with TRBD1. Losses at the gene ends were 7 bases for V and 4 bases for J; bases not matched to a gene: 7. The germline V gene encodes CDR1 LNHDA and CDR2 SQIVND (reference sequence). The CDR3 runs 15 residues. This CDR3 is CASIKDRGGTGELFF. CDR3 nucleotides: TGTGCCAGTATTAAGGACAGGGGTGGCACCGGGGAGCTGTTTTTT.

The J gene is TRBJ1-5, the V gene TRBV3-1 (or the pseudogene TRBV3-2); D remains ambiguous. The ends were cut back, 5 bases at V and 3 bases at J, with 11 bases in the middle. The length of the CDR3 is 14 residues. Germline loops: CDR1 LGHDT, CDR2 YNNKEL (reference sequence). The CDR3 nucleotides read TGTGCCAGCAGCATAAATGGGGTCAATCAGCCCCAGCATTTT. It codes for CASSINGVNQPQHF.

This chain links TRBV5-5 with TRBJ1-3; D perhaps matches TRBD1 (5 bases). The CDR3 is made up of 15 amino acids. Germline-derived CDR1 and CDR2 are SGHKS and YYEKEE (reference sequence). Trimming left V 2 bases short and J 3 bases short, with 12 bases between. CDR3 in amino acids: CASSFGGALGNTIYF. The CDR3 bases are TGTGCCAGCAGCTTCGGCGGGGCCCTTGGAAACACCATATATTTT.

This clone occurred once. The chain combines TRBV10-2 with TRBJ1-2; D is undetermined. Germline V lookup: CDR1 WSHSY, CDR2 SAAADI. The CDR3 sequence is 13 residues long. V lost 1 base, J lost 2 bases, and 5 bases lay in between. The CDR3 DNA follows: TGCGCCAGCAGTGAGTTAGGCAACTATGGCTACACCTTC. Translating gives CASSELGNYGYTF.

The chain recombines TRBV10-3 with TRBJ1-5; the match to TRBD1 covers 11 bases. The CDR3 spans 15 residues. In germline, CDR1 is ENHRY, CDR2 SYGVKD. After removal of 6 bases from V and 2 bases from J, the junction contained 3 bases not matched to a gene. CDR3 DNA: TGTGCCATCAGGGGGGGACAGGGGGGCAATCAGCCCCAGCATTTT. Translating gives CAIRGGQGGNQPQHF.

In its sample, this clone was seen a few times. The CDR3 DNA reads TGTGCCAGCAGCTATGCAACCGGGACACTGTACACTGAAGCTTTCTTT. It encodes CASSYATGTLYTEAFF. The chain is built from TRBV5-6 and TRBJ1-1, with D possibly TRBD1 on 6 matching bases. The CDR3 runs 16 residues. Trimming took 3 bases from V and 3 from J, leaving 18 bases between them. Germline CDR1 SGHDT, CDR2 YYEEEE.

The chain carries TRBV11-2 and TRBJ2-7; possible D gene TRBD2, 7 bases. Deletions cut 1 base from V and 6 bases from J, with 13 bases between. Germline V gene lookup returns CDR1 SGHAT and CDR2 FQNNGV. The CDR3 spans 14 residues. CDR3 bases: TGTGCCAGCAGCTTAGCGGGGGGCTCCCGCGAGCAGTACTTC. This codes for CASSLAGGSREQYF.

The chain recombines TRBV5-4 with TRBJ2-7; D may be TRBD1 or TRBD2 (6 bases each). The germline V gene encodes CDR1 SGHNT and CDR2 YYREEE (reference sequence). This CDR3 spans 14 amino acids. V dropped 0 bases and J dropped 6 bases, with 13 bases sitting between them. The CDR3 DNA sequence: TGTGCCAGCAGCTTGGGGGGGCGGGGTCTCGAGCAGTACTTC. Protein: CASSLGGRGLEQYF.

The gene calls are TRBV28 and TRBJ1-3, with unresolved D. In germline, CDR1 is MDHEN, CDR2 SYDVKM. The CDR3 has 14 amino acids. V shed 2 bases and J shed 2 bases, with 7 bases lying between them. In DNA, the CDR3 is TGTGCCAGCAGTTTACGAGTCCCTGGAAACACCATATATTTT. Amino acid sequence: CASSLRVPGNTIYF.

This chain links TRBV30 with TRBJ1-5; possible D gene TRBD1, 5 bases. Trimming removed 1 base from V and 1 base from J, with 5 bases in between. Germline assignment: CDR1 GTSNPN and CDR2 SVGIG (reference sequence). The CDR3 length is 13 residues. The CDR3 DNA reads TGTGCCTGGAGTGGACAGAGCAATCAGCCCCAGCATTTT. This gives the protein CAWSGQSNQPQHF. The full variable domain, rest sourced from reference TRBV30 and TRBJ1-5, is SQTIHQWPATLVQPVGSPLSLECTVEGTSNPNLYWYRQAAGRGLQLLFYSVGIGQISSEVPQNLSASRPQDRQFILSSKKLLLSDSGFYLCAWSGQSNQPQHFGDGTRLSIL.

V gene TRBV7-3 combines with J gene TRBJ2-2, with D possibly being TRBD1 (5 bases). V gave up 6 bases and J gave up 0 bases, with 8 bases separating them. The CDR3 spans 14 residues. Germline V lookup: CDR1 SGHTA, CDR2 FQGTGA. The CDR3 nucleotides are TGTGCCAGCAGGGGGCGGCCGAACACCGGGGAGCTGTTTTTT. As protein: CASRGRPNTGELFF. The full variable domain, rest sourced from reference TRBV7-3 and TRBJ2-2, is GAGVSQTPSNKVTEKGKYVELRCDPISGHTALYWYRQSLGQGPEFLIYFQGTGAADDSGLPNDRFFAVRPEGSVSTLKIQRTERGDSAVYLCASRGRPNTGELFFGEGSRLTVL.

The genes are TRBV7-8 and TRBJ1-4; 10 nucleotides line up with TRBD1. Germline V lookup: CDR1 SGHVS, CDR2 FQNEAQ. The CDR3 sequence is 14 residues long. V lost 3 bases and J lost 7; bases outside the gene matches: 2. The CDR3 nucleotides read TGTGCCAGCAGCTTCCGGGACAGGGGTGAAAAACTGTTTTTT. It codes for CASSFRDRGEKLFF. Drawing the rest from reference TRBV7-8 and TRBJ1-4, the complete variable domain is GAGVSQSPRYKVAKRGQDVALRCDPISGHVSLFWYQQALGQGPEFLTYFQNEAQLDKSGLPSDRFFAERPEGSVSTLKIQRTQQEDSAVYLCASSFRDRGEKLFFGSGTQLSVL.

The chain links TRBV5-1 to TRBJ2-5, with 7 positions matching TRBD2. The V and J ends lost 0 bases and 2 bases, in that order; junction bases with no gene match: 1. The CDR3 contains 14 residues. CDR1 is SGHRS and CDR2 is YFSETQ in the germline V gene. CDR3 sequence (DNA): TGCGCCAGCAGCTTGGAGGGACTACAAGAGACCCAGTACTTC. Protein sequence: CASSLEGLQETQYF.

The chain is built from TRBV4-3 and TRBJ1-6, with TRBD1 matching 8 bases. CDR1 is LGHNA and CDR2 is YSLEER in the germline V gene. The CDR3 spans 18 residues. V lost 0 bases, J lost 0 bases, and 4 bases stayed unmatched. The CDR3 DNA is TGCGCCAGCAGCCAAGAAACAGGGGGTAGCTCCTATAATTCACCCCTCCACTTT. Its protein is CASSQETGGSSYNSPLHF.

CDR3 sequence reads: CASSVGGSSYNEQFF. The CDR3 coding sequence is TGCGCCAGCAGTGTGGGCGGAAGCTCCTACAATGAGCAGTTCTTC. V usage is TRBV10-1 and J usage is TRBJ2-1; no clear D gene. The V end lost 4 bases, the J end lost 0 bases, and 10 bases lay between the germline ends. CDR1 and CDR2 (germline): WNHNN, SYGVQD (reference sequence). This CDR3 region has 15 residues.

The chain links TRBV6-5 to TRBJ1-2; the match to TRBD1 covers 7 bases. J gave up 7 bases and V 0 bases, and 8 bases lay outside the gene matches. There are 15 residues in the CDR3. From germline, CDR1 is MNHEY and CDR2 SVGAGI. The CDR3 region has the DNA TGTGCCAGCAGTTACTCGGACAGGCGAACTGGTGGCTACACCTTC. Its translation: CASSYSDRRTGGYTF.

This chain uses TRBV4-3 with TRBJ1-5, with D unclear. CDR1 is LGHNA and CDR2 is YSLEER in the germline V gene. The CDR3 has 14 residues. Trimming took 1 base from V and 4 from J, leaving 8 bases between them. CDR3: CASSQVVANQPQHF. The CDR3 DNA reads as TGCGCCAGCAGCCAAGTCGTTGCTAATCAGCCCCAGCATTTT.